Listed below are T cell receptor beta chains from one sample, sequenced in a study of blood T cell repertoires in COVID-19. The method was immunoSEQ multiplex PCR; TCRdb's version includes in-frame clones alone and lacks a portion of them. The data show 320,000 or so clones, about 87% seen once. The material sequenced was PBMCs or T cells enriched from blood (not recorded which). These receptors were collected from a man younger than 45 who had recovered from COVID-19. Both conserved end residues are part of each CDR3. Each record gives: CDR3 length, D gene, V gene, clone size, J gene, CDR3 DNA, CDR3 protein. D genes are given only for firm matches. Size tells how often a clone was seen (once, few, many) or the class of an expanded clone, and some rows leave it out.

CDR3 length: 17
D gene: -
V gene: TRBV4-1
clone size: -
J gene: TRBJ1-1
CDR3 DNA: TGCGCCAGCAGCCAAGGTTCGGGGGGACGGTTGAACACTGAAGCTTTCTTT
CDR3 protein: CASSQGSGGRLNTEAFF

CDR3 length: 15
D gene: TRBD1
V gene: TRBV3-1/TRBV3-2
clone size: -
J gene: TRBJ1-2
CDR3 DNA: TGTGCCAGCAGCCATTTGTCCGGGACAGCATGGGGCTACACCTTC
CDR3 protein: CASSHLSGTAWGYTF

CDR3 length: 16
D gene: TRBD1
V gene: TRBV19
clone size: once
J gene: TRBJ1-2
CDR3 DNA: TGTGCCAGTAGTATATCGGGGACAGGGGACAACTATGGCTACACCTTC
CDR3 protein: CASSISGTGDNYGYTF

CDR3 length: 15
D gene: TRBD1
V gene: TRBV19
clone size: -
J gene: TRBJ1-6
CDR3 DNA: TGTGCCAGTAGGGAACAGGGGTCCTATAATTCACCCCTCCACTTT
CDR3 protein: CASREQGSYNSPLHF

CDR3 length: 13
D gene: -
V gene: TRBV10-3
clone size: once
J gene: TRBJ1-1
CDR3 DNA: TGTGCCTTTTCTTCGGACTCCTCGACTGAAGCTTTCTTT
CDR3 protein: CAFSSDSSTEAFF

CDR3 length: 14
D gene: TRBD2
V gene: TRBV4-2
clone size: -
J gene: TRBJ2-3
CDR3 DNA: TGTGCCAGCAGCCAAGATGCACTCGGGGGGACGCAGTATTTT
CDR3 protein: CASSQDALGGTQYF

CDR3 length: 14
D gene: TRBD2
V gene: TRBV2
clone size: -
J gene: TRBJ2-7
CDR3 DNA: TGTGCCAGCAAAATCCCGGGACTACTCGAAGAGCAGTACTTC
CDR3 protein: CASKIPGLLEEQYF

CDR3 length: 16
D gene: TRBD1
V gene: TRBV4-2
clone size: few
J gene: TRBJ1-5
CDR3 DNA: TGTGCCAGCAGCCGGGACATTGGACAGGGTGTTGCGCCCCAGCATTTT
CDR3 protein: CASSRDIGQGVAPQHF

CDR3 length: 10
D gene: -
V gene: TRBV19
clone size: -
J gene: TRBJ2-2
CDR3 DNA: TGTGCCACCCAGGCCGGGGAGCTGTTTTTT
CDR3 protein: CATQAGELFF

CDR3 length: 15
D gene: -
V gene: TRBV18
clone size: -
J gene: TRBJ1-1
CDR3 DNA: TGTGCCAGCTCACCAACCTCAAACAGGAACACTGAAGCTTTCTTT
CDR3 protein: CASSPTSNRNTEAFF

CDR3 length: 13
D gene: -
V gene: TRBV5-1
clone size: few
J gene: TRBJ2-2
CDR3 DNA: TGCGCCAGCTCGGCAGGGAACACCGGGGAGCTGTTTTTT
CDR3 protein: CASSAGNTGELFF

CDR3 length: 15
D gene: TRBD1
V gene: TRBV2
clone size: -
J gene: TRBJ2-3
CDR3 DNA: TGTACGATCCAGAACGAGGGACAGCAAAGATCAGCGCAGTATTTT
CDR3 protein: CTIQNEGQQRSAQYF

CDR3 length: 12
D gene: -
V gene: TRBV2
clone size: -
J gene: TRBJ2-2
CDR3 DNA: TGTGCCAGCACCCTGAACACCGGGGAGCTGTTTTTT
CDR3 protein: CASTLNTGELFF

CDR3 length: 15
D gene: -
V gene: TRBV30
clone size: -
J gene: TRBJ2-5
CDR3 DNA: TGTGCCTTTCGTAATAATTGGGGGGTCGTGGAGACCCAGTACTTC
CDR3 protein: CAFRNNWGVVETQYF

CDR3 length: 17
D gene: -
V gene: TRBV5-1
clone size: -
J gene: TRBJ2-7
CDR3 DNA: TGCGCCAGCAGCTTGACCTGGGAGAGAAAGAACCGCTACGAGCAGTACTTC
CDR3 protein: CASSLTWERKNRYEQYF

CDR3 length: 16
D gene: TRBD1
V gene: TRBV6-1
clone size: -
J gene: TRBJ1-2
CDR3 DNA: TGTGCCAGCAGTGTCCGGACAGGGATGTCTTTATATGGCTACACCTTC
CDR3 protein: CASSVRTGMSLYGYTF

CDR3 length: 18
D gene: TRBD2
V gene: TRBV3-1/TRBV3-2
clone size: -
J gene: TRBJ2-5
CDR3 DNA: TGTGCCAGCAGCGCCCGTCAGCGGGGGGGCCTGTTCCAAGAGACCCAGTACTTC
CDR3 protein: CASSARQRGGLFQETQYF

CDR3 length: 13
D gene: -
V gene: TRBV27
clone size: -
J gene: TRBJ1-2
CDR3 DNA: TGTGCCAGCACCCAAACAGGAGACCGCGGCTACACCTTC
CDR3 protein: CASTQTGDRGYTF

CDR3 length: 17
D gene: -
V gene: TRBV10-3
clone size: -
J gene: TRBJ2-6
CDR3 DNA: TGTGCCATCAGTGATTACAGGGTTTACTCTGGGGCCAACGTCCTGACTTTC
CDR3 protein: CAISDYRVYSGANVLTF

CDR3 length: 13
D gene: TRBD1
V gene: TRBV10-3
clone size: -
J gene: TRBJ1-1
CDR3 DNA: TGTGCCATCAGTACAGGGGAGGACACTGAAGCTTTCTTT
CDR3 protein: CAISTGEDTEAFF

CDR3 length: 15
D gene: -
V gene: TRBV28
clone size: once
J gene: TRBJ2-3
CDR3 DNA: TGTGCCAGCAGTCATCGGGATTTATCAACAGATACGCAGTATTTT
CDR3 protein: CASSHRDLSTDTQYF

CDR3 length: 15
D gene: -
V gene: TRBV28
clone size: -
J gene: TRBJ1-6
CDR3 DNA: TGTGCCAGCAGCCACACACAGGAATATAATTCACCCCTCCACTTT
CDR3 protein: CASSHTQEYNSPLHF

CDR3 length: 15
D gene: -
V gene: TRBV24-1
clone size: -
J gene: TRBJ2-2
CDR3 DNA: TGTGCCACCAGTCAACCCGGACAGCACACCGGGGAGCTGTTTTTT
CDR3 protein: CATSQPGQHTGELFF

CDR3 length: 15
D gene: TRBD1
V gene: TRBV7-6
clone size: -
J gene: TRBJ1-2
CDR3 DNA: TGTGCCACCACAGCTTACGGGACAGGGAACTATGGCTACACCTTC
CDR3 protein: CATTAYGTGNYGYTF

CDR3 length: 15
D gene: -
V gene: TRBV10-1
clone size: once
J gene: TRBJ1-3
CDR3 DNA: TGCGCCAGCAGTGAGTCAGCAGGATCCGGAAACACCATATATTTT
CDR3 protein: CASSESAGSGNTIYF

CDR3 length: 18
D gene: TRBD1
V gene: TRBV7-9
clone size: -
J gene: TRBJ2-6
CDR3 DNA: TGTGCCAGCAGCTTAACAGGGGGGATTGAATCTGGGGCCAACGTCCTGACTTTC
CDR3 protein: CASSLTGGIESGANVLTF

CDR3 length: 16
D gene: -
V gene: TRBV11-2
clone size: -
J gene: TRBJ1-6
CDR3 DNA: TGTGCCAGCAGCTTAGATTCGGGCTCCTATAATTCACCCCTCCACTTT
CDR3 protein: CASSLDSGSYNSPLHF

CDR3 length: 16
D gene: TRBD1
V gene: TRBV4-2
clone size: few
J gene: TRBJ1-2
CDR3 DNA: TGTGCCAGCAGCCAGGTATACAGGGGAGCTAACTATGGCTACACCTTC
CDR3 protein: CASSQVYRGANYGYTF

CDR3 length: 13
D gene: -
V gene: TRBV3-1/TRBV3-2
clone size: -
J gene: TRBJ2-7
CDR3 DNA: TGTGCCAGCAGCCGGACTTACTCCTACGAGCAGTACTTC
CDR3 protein: CASSRTYSYEQYF

CDR3 length: 12
D gene: TRBD1
V gene: TRBV10-1
clone size: -
J gene: TRBJ2-7
CDR3 DNA: TGCGCCAGCGGGGACAGCTCCTACGAGCAGTACTTC
CDR3 protein: CASGDSSYEQYF

CDR3 length: 13
D gene: -
V gene: TRBV5-1
clone size: -
J gene: TRBJ1-4
CDR3 DNA: TGCGCCAGCAGGGTAGGGAGCTATGAAAAACTGTTTTTT
CDR3 protein: CASRVGSYEKLFF

CDR3 length: 16
D gene: TRBD2
V gene: TRBV5-6
clone size: -
J gene: TRBJ2-3
CDR3 DNA: TGTGCCAGCAGCTTTCCTAGCGGGGACGGGACAGATACGCAGTATTTT
CDR3 protein: CASSFPSGDGTDTQYF

CDR3 length: 14
D gene: TRBD1
V gene: TRBV9
clone size: -
J gene: TRBJ1-1
CDR3 DNA: TGTGCCAGCAGCCCCCACCCCAGGGGGACTGAAGCTTTCTTT
CDR3 protein: CASSPHPRGTEAFF

CDR3 length: 14
D gene: TRBD1
V gene: TRBV24-1
clone size: -
J gene: TRBJ2-1
CDR3 DNA: TGTGCCACCAGTGAATGGGACAGGCCAACTGAGCAGTTCTTC
CDR3 protein: CATSEWDRPTEQFF

CDR3 length: 14
D gene: TRBD2
V gene: TRBV7-2
clone size: -
J gene: TRBJ2-7
CDR3 DNA: TGTGCCAGCAGCGTAGGGCCGGGGGGCTACGAGCAGTACTTC
CDR3 protein: CASSVGPGGYEQYF

CDR3 length: 17
D gene: TRBD2
V gene: TRBV5-1
clone size: -
J gene: TRBJ2-3
CDR3 DNA: TGCGCCAGCAGCTTGGCAGGACTAGCGGGGAGCACAGATACGCAGTATTTT
CDR3 protein: CASSLAGLAGSTDTQYF

CDR3 length: 13
D gene: TRBD1
V gene: TRBV5-4
clone size: -
J gene: TRBJ2-6
CDR3 DNA: TGTGCCAGCAGCGTCGACAGGGTTAACGTCCTGACTTTC
CDR3 protein: CASSVDRVNVLTF

CDR3 length: 18
D gene: TRBD1
V gene: TRBV24-1
clone size: -
J gene: TRBJ2-1
CDR3 DNA: TGTGCCACCAGTGATTTGCCCCAGACAGGGTCCTCCTACAATGAGCAGTTCTTC
CDR3 protein: CATSDLPQTGSSYNEQFF

CDR3 length: 14
D gene: TRBD1
V gene: TRBV6-5
clone size: -
J gene: TRBJ2-3
CDR3 DNA: TGTGCCAGCAATTTAAGAGGGGGCGAGAGTACGCAGTATTTT
CDR3 protein: CASNLRGGESTQYF

CDR3 length: 11
D gene: -
V gene: TRBV7-9
clone size: few
J gene: TRBJ2-1
CDR3 DNA: TGTGCCAGCTCGGGGTTCAATGAGCAGTTCTTC
CDR3 protein: CASSGFNEQFF

CDR3 length: 16
D gene: -
V gene: TRBV9
clone size: -
J gene: TRBJ2-7
CDR3 DNA: TGTGCCAGCAGCGTAAATCCAAGTGGCAGGGGTAACGAGCAGTACTTC
CDR3 protein: CASSVNPSGRGNEQYF

CDR3 length: 15
D gene: -
V gene: TRBV11-2
clone size: -
J gene: TRBJ2-7
CDR3 DNA: TGTGCCAGCAGCCTGGGCGGGGTCGGAACCTACGAGCAGTACTTC
CDR3 protein: CASSLGGVGTYEQYF